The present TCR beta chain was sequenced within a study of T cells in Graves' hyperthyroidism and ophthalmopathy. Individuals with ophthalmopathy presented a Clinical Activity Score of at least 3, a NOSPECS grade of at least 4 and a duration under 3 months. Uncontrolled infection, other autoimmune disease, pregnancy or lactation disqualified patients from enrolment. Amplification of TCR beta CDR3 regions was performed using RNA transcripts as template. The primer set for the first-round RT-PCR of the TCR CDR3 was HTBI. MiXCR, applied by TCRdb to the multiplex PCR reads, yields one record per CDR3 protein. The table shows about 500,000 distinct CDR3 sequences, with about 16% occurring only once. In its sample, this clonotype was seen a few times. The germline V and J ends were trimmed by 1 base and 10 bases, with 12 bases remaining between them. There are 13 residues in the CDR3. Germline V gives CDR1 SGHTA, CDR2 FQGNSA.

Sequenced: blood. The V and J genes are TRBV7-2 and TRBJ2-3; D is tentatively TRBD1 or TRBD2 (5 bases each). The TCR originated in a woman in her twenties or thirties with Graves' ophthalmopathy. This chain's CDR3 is CASSLEGARAQYF. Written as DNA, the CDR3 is TGTGCCAGCAGCTTAGAAGGGGCGAGGGCGCAGTATTTT.